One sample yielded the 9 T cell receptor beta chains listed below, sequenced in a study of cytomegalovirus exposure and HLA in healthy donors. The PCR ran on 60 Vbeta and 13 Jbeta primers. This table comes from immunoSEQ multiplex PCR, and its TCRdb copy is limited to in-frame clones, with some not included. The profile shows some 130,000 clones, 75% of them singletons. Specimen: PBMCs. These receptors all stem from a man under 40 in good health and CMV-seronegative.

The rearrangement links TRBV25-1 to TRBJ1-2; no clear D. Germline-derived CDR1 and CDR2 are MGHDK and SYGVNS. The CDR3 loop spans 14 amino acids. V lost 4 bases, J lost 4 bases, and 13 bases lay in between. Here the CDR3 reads CASSGGREAYGYTF. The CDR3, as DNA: TGTGCCAGCAGTGGAGGGAGGGAAGCCTATGGCTACACCTTC.

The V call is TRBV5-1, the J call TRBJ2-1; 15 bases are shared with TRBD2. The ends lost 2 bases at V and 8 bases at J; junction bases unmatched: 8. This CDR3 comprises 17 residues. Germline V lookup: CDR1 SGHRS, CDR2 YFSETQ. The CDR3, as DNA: TGCGCCAGCAGCTTCGGACTAGCGGGAGGGCCCCTACATGAGCAGTTCTTC. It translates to CASSFGLAGGPLHEQFF.

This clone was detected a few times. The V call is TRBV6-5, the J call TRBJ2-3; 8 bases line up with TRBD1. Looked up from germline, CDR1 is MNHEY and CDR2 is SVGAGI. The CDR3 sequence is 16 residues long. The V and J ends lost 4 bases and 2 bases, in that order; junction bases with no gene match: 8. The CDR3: CASSSTQGVPTDTQYF. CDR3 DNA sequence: TGTGCCAGCAGTTCCACACAGGGGGTCCCCACAGATACGCAGTATTTT.

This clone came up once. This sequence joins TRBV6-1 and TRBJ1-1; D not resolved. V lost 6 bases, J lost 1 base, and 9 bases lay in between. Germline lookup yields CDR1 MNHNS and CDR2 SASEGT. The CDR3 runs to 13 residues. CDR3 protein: CASRRQRNTEAFF. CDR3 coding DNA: TGTGCCAGCAGACGACAAAGGAACACTGAAGCTTTCTTT.

The CDR3 region is CASSLGGRSTGELFF. DNA for the CDR3: TGTGCCAGCAGCTTAGGGGGGCGATCCACCGGGGAGCTGTTTTTT. The V and J genes are TRBV11-3 and TRBJ2-2, with D perhaps TRBD1 (6 bases). This CDR3 has 15 amino acids. V was cut by 1 base and J by 4 bases, with 10 bases left in between. Germline V lookup: CDR1 SGHNT, CDR2 YENEEA.

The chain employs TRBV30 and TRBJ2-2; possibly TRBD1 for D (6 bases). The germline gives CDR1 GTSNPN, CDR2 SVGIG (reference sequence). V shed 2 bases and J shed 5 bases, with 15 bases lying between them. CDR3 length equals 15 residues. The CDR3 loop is CAWSKRTAMTGELFF. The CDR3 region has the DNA TGTGCCTGGAGTAAAAGGACAGCCATGACCGGGGAGCTGTTTTTT.

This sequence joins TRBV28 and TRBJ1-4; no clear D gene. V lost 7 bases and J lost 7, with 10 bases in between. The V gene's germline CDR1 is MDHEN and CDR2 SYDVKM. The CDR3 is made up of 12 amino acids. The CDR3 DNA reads TGTGCCAGCAATACCCAGGCTGAAAAACTGTTTTTT. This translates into CASNTQAEKLFF.

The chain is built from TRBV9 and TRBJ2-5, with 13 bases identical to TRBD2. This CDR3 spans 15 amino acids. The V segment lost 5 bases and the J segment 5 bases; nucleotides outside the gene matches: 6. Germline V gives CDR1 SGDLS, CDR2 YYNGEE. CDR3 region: CASSTSGGEWETQYF. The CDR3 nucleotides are TGTGCCAGCAGTACTAGCGGGGGGGAGTGGGAGACCCAGTACTTC.

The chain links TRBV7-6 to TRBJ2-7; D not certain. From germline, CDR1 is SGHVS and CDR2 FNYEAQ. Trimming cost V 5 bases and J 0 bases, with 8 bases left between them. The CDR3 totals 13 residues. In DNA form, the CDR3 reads TGTGCCAGCAGCGAATCCAGCTCCTACGAGCAGTACTTC. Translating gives CASSESSSYEQYF.